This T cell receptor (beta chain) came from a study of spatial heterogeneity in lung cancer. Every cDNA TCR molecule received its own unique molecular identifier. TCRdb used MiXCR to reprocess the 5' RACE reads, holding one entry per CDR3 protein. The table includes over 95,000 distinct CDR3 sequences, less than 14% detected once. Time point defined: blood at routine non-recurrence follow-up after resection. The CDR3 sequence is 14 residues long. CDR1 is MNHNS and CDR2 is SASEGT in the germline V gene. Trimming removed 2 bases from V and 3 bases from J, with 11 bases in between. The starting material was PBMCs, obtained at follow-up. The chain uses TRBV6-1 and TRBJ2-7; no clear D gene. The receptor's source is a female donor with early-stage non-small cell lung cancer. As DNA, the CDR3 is TGTGCCAGCAGTGAATGGGAATCGCTCTACGAGCAGTACTTC. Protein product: CASSEWESLYEQYF.